The 29 T cell receptor beta chains reported below all come from one sample, sequenced in a study of cytomegalovirus exposure and HLA in healthy donors. Both 60 Vbeta primers and 13 Jbeta primers went into the PCR. Assay used: immunoSEQ multiplex PCR; TCRdb lists only in-frame clones, some missing. The sample consists of 90,000 to 140,000 clones, around 75% of them appearing once. Sequenced: PBMCs. These receptors were taken from a man aged 35 to 55 in good health and CMV-seronegative.

The chain recombines TRBV9 with TRBJ2-5; 9 nucleotides match TRBD2. This CDR3 spans 17 amino acids. The trim removed 0 bases at V and 2 bases at J, leaving 8 bases unmatched. Per the germline V gene, CDR1 is SGDLS and CDR2 is YYNGEE. Written as DNA, the CDR3 is TGTGCCAGCAGCGTAGGAGGGAGCGGGGGGTCGCAAGAGACCCAGTACTTC. It translates to CASSVGGSGGSQETQYF.

The chain uses TRBV11-3 and TRBJ2-7; possible D gene TRBD1, 5 bases. This CDR3 is 13 amino acids long. Looked up from germline, CDR1 is SGHNT and CDR2 is YENEEA. The ends were cut back, 3 bases at V and 3 bases at J, with 9 bases in the middle. The CDR3 bases are TGTGCCAGCAGCTTGCCAGGGTACTACGAGCAGTACTTC. It codes for CASSLPGYYEQYF.

In DNA form, the CDR3 reads TGTGCCAGCAGTTACCAGGGACAGGGGGCTTGGGAGCAGTACTTC. Amino acid sequence: CASSYQGQGAWEQYF. The rearrangement joins TRBV27 to TRBJ2-7; TRBD1 matches at 12 bases. Per germline, CDR1 MNHEY and CDR2 SMNVEV (reference sequence). With 4 bases clipped from V and 7 bases from J, the junction kept 8 bases outside the gene matches. This CDR3 comprises 15 residues.

A remark on this clone: Mismatch with germline at one junction end may stem from a read error. The chain has TRBV6-5 and TRBJ2-1; tentative D call: TRBD2 (5 bases). Germline assignment: CDR1 MNHEY and CDR2 SVGAGI. This CDR3 region has 14 residues. The CDR3, as DNA: TGTGCCAGCGGTTACTCTCACGGGAACAATGAGCAGTTCTTC. This gives the protein CASGYSHGNNEQFF.

This chain connects TRBV25-1 to TRBJ1-1; TRBD1 matches 11 bases. CDR3 size: 17 residues. CDR1 and CDR2 from the germline V gene are MGHDK and SYGVNS. The ends lost 7 bases at V and 2 bases at J; junction bases unmatched: 12. As DNA, the CDR3 is TGTGCCAGCATGGGGGACAGGGGGAACGGAGGCAACACTGAAGCTTTCTTT. Translated: CASMGDRGNGGNTEAFF.

V gene TRBV14 combines with J gene TRBJ2-1; TRBD2 matches 8 bases. Per the germline V gene, CDR1 is SGHDN and CDR2 is FVKESK. The CDR3 sequence is 18 residues long. V gave up 3 bases and J gave up 0 bases; unmatched junction bases: 10. CDR3 sequence: CASSHRRLASSSYNEQFF. As DNA, the CDR3 is TGTGCCAGCAGCCACCGCAGACTAGCGAGTAGCTCCTACAATGAGCAGTTCTTC.

The chain has TRBV27 and TRBJ2-7; 9 nucleotides agree with TRBD1. V was pared by 5 bases and J by 2 bases, with 4 bases of the junction left unmatched. Germline V lookup: CDR1 MNHEY, CDR2 SMNVEV (reference sequence). This CDR3 is 14 amino acids long. Written as DNA, the CDR3 is TGTGCCAGCAGTCCAAGGACAGGGGCCTACGAGCAGTACTTC. It yields the protein CASSPRTGAYEQYF.

The sample holds a few counts of this clone. The chain joins TRBV19 to TRBJ2-2, with no clear D. The CDR3 spans 10 residues. CDR1 and CDR2 (germline): LNHDA, SQIVND (reference sequence). V dropped 6 bases and J dropped 7 bases, with 3 bases sitting between them. CDR3 bases: TGTGCCAGTAGGTACGGGGAGCTGTTTTTT. Its translation: CASRYGELFF.

The chain couples TRBV30 to TRBJ2-7; possible D gene TRBD2, 6 bases. Per germline, CDR1 GTSNPN and CDR2 SVGIG (reference sequence). The length of the CDR3 is 14 residues. V lost 0 bases to trimming and J lost 9 bases, with 18 bases between them. The CDR3: CAWSVRGPKGGQYF. CDR3 nucleotides: TGTGCCTGGAGTGTACGTGGGCCTAAGGGAGGGCAGTACTTC.

The chain recombines TRBV5-4 with TRBJ1-6; D possibly corresponds to TRBD1 (6 bases). Trimming shortened V by 1 base and J by 4 bases, and 9 bases separated the two germline ends. This CDR3 spans 15 amino acids. Germline assignment: CDR1 SGHNT and CDR2 YYREEE (reference sequence). This CDR3 reads CASSLNREYNSPLHF. In DNA, the CDR3 is TGTGCCAGCAGCTTGAACAGGGAGTATAATTCACCCCTCCACTTT. The full variable domain, with the rest looked up from reference TRBV5-4 and TRBJ1-6, is ETGVTQSPTHLIKTRGQQVTLRCSSQSGHNTVSWYQQALGQGPQFIFQYYREEENGRGNFPPRFSGLQFPNYSSELNVNALELDDSALYLCASSLNREYNSPLHFGNGTRLTVT.

V and J are TRBV6-1 and TRBJ2-6, with no clear D. This CDR3 has 14 residues. V lost 6 bases to trimming and J lost 0 bases, with 6 bases between them. CDR1 is MNHNS, CDR2 SASEGT, per germline. The DNA for the CDR3 is TGTGCCAGCAGACTGATCTCTGGGGCCAACGTCCTGACTTTC. Translating it yields CASRLISGANVLTF.

The CDR3, as DNA: TGCGCCAGCAGCTTGGCCCTCAGGGTAACTAACTATGGCTACACCTTC. It is translated as CASSLALRVTNYGYTF. The chain links TRBV5-1 to TRBJ1-2; D possibly corresponds to TRBD1 (5 bases). The CDR3 sequence is 16 residues long. Trimming removed 0 bases at V and 0 bases at J, with 12 bases between. The V gene's germline CDR1 is SGHRS and CDR2 YFSETQ.

This clone has only a few counts. The genes are TRBV6-5 and TRBJ1-1, with 7 nucleotides matching TRBD1. The CDR3 covers 13 residues. Germline lookup yields CDR1 MNHEY and CDR2 SVGAGI. V dropped 7 bases and J dropped 11; count of bases not matched to a gene: 13. The chain's CDR3 is CASKPDRDRGAFF. The DNA of the CDR3 is TGTGCCAGCAAACCCGACAGGGACCGAGGGGCTTTCTTT.

The chain has TRBV5-4 and TRBJ1-2; D gene ambiguous. This CDR3 spans 16 amino acids. The germline gives CDR1 SGHNT, CDR2 YYREEE (reference sequence). Trimming took 0 bases from V and 4 from J, leaving 16 bases between them. Written as DNA, the CDR3 is TGTGCCAGCAGCTTGGGGGCGAGGGTTGTTGGCTATGGCTACACCTTC. Its protein product is CASSLGARVVGYGYTF.

This chain joins TRBV4-1 and TRBJ2-7, with TRBD1 identical over 11 bases. Trimming cost V 2 bases and J 4 bases; bases outside gene matches: 7. The CDR3 spans 16 residues. CDR1 and CDR2 (germline): MGHRA, YSYEKL. In DNA, the CDR3 is TGCGCCAGCAGCCAATCTGGGGGACAGGGGGTTTACGAGCAGTACTTC. The encoded protein is CASSQSGGQGVYEQYF.

CDR3 sequence (DNA): TGTGCCAGCAGCTCCACAGGGGTAGGGGAGACCCAGTACTTC. Residues: CASSSTGVGETQYF. This rearrangement joins TRBV5-4 to TRBJ2-5; 7 bases match TRBD1. The CDR3 totals 14 residues. J was trimmed by 5 bases and V by 3 bases; bases with no gene match: 7. CDR1 is SGHNT and CDR2 is YYREEE in the germline V gene (reference sequence).

V and J are TRBV14 and TRBJ1-2, with D possibly TRBD1 on 5 matching bases. The CDR3 has 14 amino acids. V lost 0 bases, J lost 4 bases, and 9 bases lay in between. CDR1 SGHDN and CDR2 FVKESK come from the germline V gene. CDR3 protein: CASSQETAFYGYTF. The DNA of the CDR3 is TGTGCCAGCAGCCAAGAGACAGCCTTCTATGGCTACACCTTC. Complete variable domain (other parts from reference TRBV14 and TRBJ1-2): EAGVTQFPSHSVIEKGQTVTLRCDPISGHDNLYWYRRVMGKEIKFLLHFVKESKQDESGMPNNRFLAERTGGTYSTLKVQPAELEDSGVYFCASSQETAFYGYTFGSGTRLTVV.

The chain uses TRBV4-3 and TRBJ2-7, with unresolved D. This CDR3 contains 13 residues. Between the trimmed V and J ends, which lost 3 bases and 3 bases, there was a span of 9 bases. Germline V gene lookup returns CDR1 LGHNA and CDR2 YSLEER. This chain's CDR3 is CASSQGSRYEQYF. In DNA form, the CDR3 reads TGCGCCAGCAGCCAGGGCAGCCGCTACGAGCAGTACTTC.

This chain uses TRBV6-5 with TRBJ2-7; 7 nucleotides agree with TRBD1. J lost 4 bases, V lost 0 bases, and 9 bases had no gene match. The length of the CDR3 is 16 residues. Germline V CDR1 and CDR2: MNHEY, SVGAGI. This CDR3 is CASSYSSGRGWYEQYF. The CDR3 DNA is TGTGCCAGCAGTTACTCGAGTGGCAGGGGGTGGTACGAGCAGTACTTC.

V usage is TRBV28 and J usage is TRBJ2-5; TRBD2 aligns across 11 bases. Germline loops: CDR1 MDHEN, CDR2 SYDVKM. V lost 5 bases to trimming and J lost 4 bases; unmatched junction nucleotides: 12. This CDR3 has 17 residues. This CDR3 reads CASSPVAGGSLGETQYF. CDR3 nucleotides: TGTGCCAGCAGTCCAGTAGCGGGAGGGTCTTTGGGAGAGACCCAGTACTTC.

This clone has only a few counts. The chain has TRBV19 and TRBJ1-2, with D possibly matching TRBD1 (6 bases). This CDR3 comprises 13 residues. From germline, CDR1 is LNHDA and CDR2 SQIVND (reference sequence). Trimming pared 6 bases from V and 8 bases from J, leaving 16 bases between. For the CDR3, the DNA is TGTGCCAGTAGGGGCAGGGGTATTGGCGGCTACACCTTC. It codes for CASRGRGIGGYTF.

V and J are TRBV6-5 and TRBJ2-7; weak D call: TRBD2 (6 bases). The CDR3 has 14 residues. Germline loops: CDR1 MNHEY, CDR2 SVGAGI. Trimming left V 1 base short and J 3 bases short, with 10 bases between. CDR3 DNA: TGTGCCAGCAGTTACTATACCGGGGGCTACGAGCAGTACTTC. It specifies CASSYYTGGYEQYF.

This clone has only a few counts. V is TRBV4-2 and J is TRBJ2-1; tentatively, D is TRBD2 (6 bases). The CDR3 spans 16 residues. Germline loops: CDR1 LGHNA, CDR2 YNFKEQ. Trimming left V 0 bases short and J 2 bases short, with 11 bases between. This CDR3 reads CASSQDRERAYNEQFF. In DNA, the CDR3 is TGTGCCAGCAGCCAAGATCGGGAGCGGGCCTACAATGAGCAGTTCTTC.

V and J are TRBV5-1 and TRBJ1-5, with TRBD1 identical over 7 bases. Germline CDR1 SGHRS, CDR2 YFSETQ. The CDR3 is 15 residues long. The V gene end was trimmed by 6 bases and the J gene end by 1 base; junction bases not matched to a gene: 7. The CDR3 sequence: CASKEGASSNQPQHF. The CDR3 coding sequence is TGCGCCAGCAAGGAGGGGGCATCGAGCAATCAGCCCCAGCATTTT.

This chain uses TRBV7-6 with TRBJ2-7; 10 bases agree with TRBD2. Germline V lookup: CDR1 SGHVS, CDR2 FNYEAQ. Losses at the gene ends were 5 bases for V and 2 bases for J; bases not matched to a gene: 6. This CDR3 is built from 15 residues. The CDR3 protein is CASSPRTSGTYEQYF. The CDR3 coding sequence is TGTGCCAGCAGCCCCCGGACTAGCGGCACCTACGAGCAGTACTTC.

The J gene is TRBJ1-1, the V gene TRBV7-2, with D hard to call. CDR3 length: 15 residues. V lost 2 bases, J lost 0 bases, and 10 bases lay in between. The V gene's germline CDR1 is SGHTA and CDR2 FQGNSA. CDR3 DNA sequence: TGTGCCAGCAGCTTATTTGGCGGCATGAACACTGAAGCTTTCTTT. It codes for CASSLFGGMNTEAFF.

V usage is TRBV27 and J usage is TRBJ2-1, with D perhaps TRBD2 (5 bases). Looked up from germline, CDR1 is MNHEY and CDR2 is SMNVEV (reference sequence). This CDR3 is built from 12 residues. V lost 3 bases to trimming and J lost 6 bases, with 6 bases between them. CDR3 bases: TGTGCCAGCAGTTTTAGCGCCAATGAGCAGTTCTTC. Protein sequence: CASSFSANEQFF.

This clone was recorded only once. This chain joins TRBV18 and TRBJ1-1, with TRBD1 matching over 10 bases. CDR1 is KGHSH, CDR2 LQKENI, per germline. V lost 6 bases, J lost 3 bases, and 13 bases stayed unmatched. This CDR3 comprises 17 residues. CDR3 coding DNA: TGTGCCAGCTCCCCTAAGCGGACAGGGGGAGGCTACACTGAAGCTTTCTTT. This sequence encodes CASSPKRTGGGYTEAFF.

This chain joins TRBV30 and TRBJ1-2, with 12 nucleotides matching TRBD1. Looked up from germline, CDR1 is GTSNPN and CDR2 is SVGIG (reference sequence). The junction had 11 bases not matched to a gene; V was cut back by 2 bases and J by 7 bases. The CDR3 covers 16 residues. CDR3 residues: CAWSRGDRGRTLGYTF. CDR3 coding DNA: TGTGCCTGGAGTCGGGGGGACAGGGGGCGCACGCTTGGCTACACCTTC.